This T cell receptor (beta chain) originates from a study of shared clonotypes between healthy human individuals. Overall study: A couple of women and a few men aged 18 to 49 served as donors. Three plates were used per donor for CD4 naive, three for CD4 memory, two for CD8 naive and one for CD8 memory.

Study findings and constraints: Larger estimated richness was generally seen in naive subsets than in memory subsets.

Using immunoSEQ multiplex PCR, the repertoire was profiled, and TCRdb retains in-frame clones only, with some absent. This repertoire shows about 2 million clones, 85% to 95% found once; its top ten account for under 0.15%. The CDR3 consists of 13 residues. Germline assignment: CDR1 MNHNS and CDR2 SASEGT. The V and J ends lost 2 bases and 2 bases respectively, with 4 bases between them. With respect to this clone: Its specificity is not known. The same CDR3 arises from other DNA sequences in this sample as well.

The TCR originated in a man younger than 35 in good health. Sample: naive CD4+ T cells sorted from blood. Sample subset: CD45RA+ positively selected. V and J are TRBV6-1 and TRBJ1-3, with unresolved D. This CDR3 is CASSETAGNTIYF. The CDR3 region has the DNA TGTGCCAGCAGTGAAACAGCTGGAAACACCATATATTTT.